This T cell receptor beta chain originates from a study of CD8+ T cells in alopecia areata. The CDR3 contains 15 residues. Trimming cost V 5 bases and J 1 base, with 14 bases left between them. Germline lookup yields CDR1 SGHTA and CDR2 FQGNSA. cDNA serving as the sequencing template came from extracted, reverse transcribed RNA. Here immunoSEQ multiplex PCR was the method, and the copy in TCRdb shows in-frame clones only, minus some. Among about 190,000 clones listed, around 56% were seen once. Treatment given: oral pan-JAK inhibitor, 5-10 mg twice daily. This sequence joins TRBV7-2 and TRBJ1-2, with a tentative D call TRBD1 (6 bases). The specimen was CD4+ T cells sorted from blood, collected at week 4, from a patient treated with tofacitinib. This clonotype was obtained from a human donor with alopecia areata. DNA for the CDR3: TGTGCCAGCAGCCCCGGGGGCAGCCTTAACTATGGCTACACCTTC. Protein product: CASSPGGSLNYGYTF. Full variable domain (remainder filled in from reference TRBV7-2 and TRBJ1-2): GAGVSQSPSNKVTEKGKDVELRCDPISGHTALYWYRQSLGQGLEFLIYFQGNSAPDKSGLPSDRFSAERTGGSVSTLTIQRTQQEDSAVYLCASSPGGSLNYGYTFGSGTRLTVV.